This T cell receptor (beta chain) was sequenced in a study of T cells in Graves' hyperthyroidism and ophthalmopathy. Worth noting for this clonotype: A much larger clone sits a single nucleotide away, making a read error possible.

The CDR3 regions of TCR beta were amplified from RNA transcripts. HTBI primers were employed in a first-round RT-PCR of the TCR CDR3. One entry per CDR3 protein results from TCRdb running MiXCR on the multiplex PCR reads. The sample comprises 700,000 to 950,000 distinct CDR3 sequences, around 40% of which are singletons, and around a third rests with the top ten. Exclusion criteria comprised uncontrolled infection, other autoimmune disease, pregnancy or lactation. Germline V lookup: CDR1 SGHTA, CDR2 FQGTGA. CDR3 size: 14 residues. The sequenced sample was blood. This sequence joins TRBV7-3 and TRBJ1-1; the D gene is possibly TRBD1 (5 bases). The TCR originated in a woman aged 35 to 49 with Graves' hyperthyroidism. In DNA form, the CDR3 reads TGTGCCGGCAGCTTAAGTCCAGGGACCACTGAAGCTTTCTTT. The encoded protein is CAGSLSPGTTEAFF.